A single sample gave rise to the 13 T cell receptor beta chains below, sequenced in a study of beta chain features in type 1 diabetes. The isolated RNA, all of it, was reverse transcribed, so expressed TCRB transcripts were what got sequenced. This table comes from immunoSEQ multiplex PCR, and its TCRdb copy is limited to in-frame clones, with some not included. The sample contains under 450,000 clones, 11% to 15% of which appear only once. The material sequenced was naive CD4+ T cells from blood. The source is a man younger than 45 in good health.

This sequence joins TRBV15 and TRBJ2-2; TRBD2 matches 7 bases. Germline CDR1 LNHNV, CDR2 YYDKDF (reference sequence). There are 17 residues in the CDR3. V lost 1 base and J lost 3; bases outside the gene matches: 8. The DNA for the CDR3 is TGTGCCACCAGCAGAGCCTCCGGGACTACTCACACCGGGGAGCTGTTTTTT. This encodes CATSRASGTTHTGELFF.

This clone was observed a handful of times. CDR3 in DNA: TGTGCCAGCAGCTATTATGGGACTTTATACACAGATACGCAGTATTTT. This gives the protein CASSYYGTLYTDTQYF. The chain links TRBV7-2 to TRBJ2-3; a possible D gene is TRBD2 (6 bases). This CDR3 comprises 16 residues. V was cut by 4 bases and J by 2 bases, with 16 bases left in between. The germline CDR1 and CDR2 sequences are SGHTA and FQGNSA.

This clone appeared a few times. The rearrangement uses TRBV5-1 and TRBJ2-1; TRBD2 matches 13 bases. Germline assignment: CDR1 SGHRS and CDR2 YFSETQ. V lost 2 bases to trimming and J lost 3 bases; unmatched junction nucleotides: 14. The CDR3 consists of 20 residues. CDR3 in amino acids: CASSFPGTSGMRGLYNEQFF. In DNA, the CDR3 is TGCGCCAGCAGCTTTCCCGGGACTAGCGGGATGAGGGGGCTCTACAATGAGCAGTTCTTC.

This rearrangement joins TRBV29-1 to TRBJ1-1; D is possibly TRBD1 (5 bases). The CDR3 runs to 14 residues. V was shortened by 3 bases and J by 4 bases, with 15 bases between the two germline ends. Germline CDR1 is SQVTM and CDR2 is ANQGSEA. CDR3 loop: CSVEVAHRFTEAFF. The CDR3 bases are TGCAGCGTTGAGGTCGCCCACAGGTTCACTGAAGCTTTCTTT.

The chain couples TRBV5-1 to TRBJ2-1; D not certain. V lost 0 bases to trimming and J lost 5 bases, with 9 bases between them. The CDR3 runs to 14 residues. Germline V gene lookup returns CDR1 SGHRS and CDR2 YFSETQ. CDR3 nucleotides: TGCGCCAGCAGCTTGGCCTCGGCTAACAATGAGCAGTTCTTC. This gives the protein CASSLASANNEQFF. Supplemented by reference TRBV5-1 and TRBJ2-1, the full variable domain reads KAGVTQTPRYLIKTRGQQVTLSCSPISGHRSVSWYQQTPGQGLQFLFEYFSETQRNKGNFPGRFSGRQFSNSRSEMNVSTLELGDSALYLCASSLASANNEQFFGPGTRLTVL.

The chain couples TRBV5-1 to TRBJ2-1; 7 bases are shared with TRBD1. J was trimmed by 1 base and V by 1 base; bases with no gene match: 5. Germline V gives CDR1 SGHRS, CDR2 YFSETQ. The CDR3 has 16 amino acids. CDR3 DNA: TGCGCCAGCAGCTTGAAAGGGGGCGCGTCCTACAATGAGCAGTTCTTC. It encodes CASSLKGGASYNEQFF.

Regarding this clone: Other DNA sequences in this specimen translate into the identical CDR3. This chain joins TRBV2 and TRBJ2-5; D remains ambiguous. Germline loops: CDR1 SNHLY, CDR2 FYNNEI. The CDR3 covers 10 residues. Trimming left V 5 bases short and J 4 bases short, with 2 bases between. The CDR3 DNA sequence: TGTGCCAGCAGTCGAGAGACCCAGTACTTC. Its protein product is CASSRETQYF. Together with reference TRBV2 and TRBJ2-5, the CDR3 gives the full variable domain: EPEVTQTPSHQVTQMGQEVILRCVPISNHLYFYWYRQILGQKVEFLVSFYNNEISEKSEIFDDQFSVERPDGSNFTLKIRSTKLEDSAMYFCASSRETQYFGPGTRLLVL.

The chain links TRBV4-3 to TRBJ1-1; no clear D. The germline gives CDR1 LGHNA, CDR2 YSLEER. CDR3 length: 14 amino acids. V gave up 1 base and J gave up 4 bases, with 10 bases separating them. The CDR3 region is CASSQGKGFTEAFF. CDR3 DNA sequence: TGCGCCAGCAGCCAAGGGAAAGGTTTCACTGAAGCTTTCTTT.

The chain recombines TRBV12-5 with TRBJ2-7; possibly TRBD2 for D (6 bases). This CDR3 spans 14 amino acids. Per germline, CDR1 LGHNT and CDR2 FRNRAP. Between the trimmed V and J ends, which lost 0 bases and 6 bases, there was a span of 12 bases. The CDR3 DNA sequence: TGTGCTAGTGGTTTGGTACTGGGAGGAGGCGAGCAGTACTTC. It codes for CASGLVLGGGEQYF. The full variable domain, completed using reference TRBV12-5 and TRBJ2-7, is DARVTQTPRHKVTEMGQEVTMRCQPILGHNTVFWYRQTMMQGLELLAYFRNRAPLDDSGMPKDRFSAEMPDATLATLKIQPSEPRDSAVYFCASGLVLGGGEQYFGPGTRLTVT.

The CDR3 reads CASRSDRENNEQFF. The CDR3 DNA reads as TGTGCCAGCAGATCGGACAGGGAGAACAATGAGCAGTTCTTC. This chain uses TRBV6-6 with TRBJ2-1; 8 nucleotides agree with TRBD1. Per the germline V gene, CDR1 is MNHNY and CDR2 is SVGAGI (reference sequence). This CDR3 region has 14 residues. Losses at the gene ends were 6 bases for V and 5 bases for J; bases not matched to a gene: 6.

This clone was picked up a small number of times. This rearrangement joins TRBV6-6 to TRBJ2-1, with TRBD2 matching over 13 bases. CDR1 and CDR2 (germline): MNHNY, SVGAGI (reference sequence). The CDR3 runs to 15 residues. J lost 4 bases, V lost 6 bases, and 3 bases had no gene match. CDR3 residues: CASSQTSGRYNEQFF. DNA for the CDR3: TGTGCCAGCAGCCAGACTAGCGGGAGGTACAATGAGCAGTTCTTC.

This clone was counted between two and nine times. The chain recombines TRBV7-6 with TRBJ2-7; D gene unclear. V lost 10 bases and J 5 bases, leaving 6 bases between the germline ends. Germline V gives CDR1 SGHVS, CDR2 FNYEAQ. The CDR3 covers 9 residues. The CDR3 protein is CAKGNEQYV. CDR3 nucleotides: TGTGCCAAGGGAAACGAGCAGTACGTC.

The genes are TRBV7-2 and TRBJ2-4, with D maybe TRBD2 (5 bases). The V and J ends lost 5 bases and 2 bases respectively, with 13 bases between them. This CDR3 contains 15 residues. Germline V gives CDR1 SGHTA, CDR2 FQGNSA. For the CDR3, the DNA is TGTGCCAGCAGCGAAGGGATCGGGACCAAAAACATTCAGTACTTC. Translated, it gives CASSEGIGTKNIQYF.